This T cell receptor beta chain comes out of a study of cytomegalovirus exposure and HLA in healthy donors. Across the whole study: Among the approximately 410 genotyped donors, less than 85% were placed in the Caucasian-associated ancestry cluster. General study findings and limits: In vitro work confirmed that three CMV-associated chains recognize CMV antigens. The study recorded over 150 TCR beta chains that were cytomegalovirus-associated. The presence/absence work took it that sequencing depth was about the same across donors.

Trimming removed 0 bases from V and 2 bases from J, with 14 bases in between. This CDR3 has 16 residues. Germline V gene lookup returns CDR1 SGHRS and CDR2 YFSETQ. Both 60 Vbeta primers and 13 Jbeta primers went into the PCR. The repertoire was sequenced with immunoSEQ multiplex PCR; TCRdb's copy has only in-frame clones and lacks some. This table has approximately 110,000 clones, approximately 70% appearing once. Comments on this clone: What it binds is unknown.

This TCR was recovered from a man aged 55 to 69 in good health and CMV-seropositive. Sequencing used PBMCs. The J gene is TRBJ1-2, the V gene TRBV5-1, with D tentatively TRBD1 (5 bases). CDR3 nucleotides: TGCGCCAGCAGCTTGGGGGCCTCTCGGGGGAACTATGGCTACACCTTC. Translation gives CASSLGASRGNYGYTF.